This T cell receptor (beta chain) was documented in a study of cytomegalovirus exposure and HLA in healthy donors. Whole-study results and caveats: DRB1 had the most TCR associations and HLA-C the fewest, a later analysis found, with rates varying by HLA locus. The investigators catalogued 150 to 200 TCR beta chains as cytomegalovirus-associated.

Unrecorded immune exposures were likely, despite nominal health at sampling. Note on this clone: What it recognizes is unknown.

PCR used 60 Vbeta primers and 13 Jbeta primers. Assay used: immunoSEQ multiplex PCR; TCRdb lists only in-frame clones, some missing. The repertoire holds fewer than 200,000 clones, with around four fifths as singletons. The source material was PBMCs. The source is a man aged 45-60 years in good health and CMV-seronegative.

The chain's CDR3 is CASSEARRGRGDTQYF. In nucleotides, the CDR3 is TGTGCCAGCAGTGAAGCGCGTAGGGGGCGGGGAGATACGCAGTATTTT. The chain employs TRBV6-1 and TRBJ2-3, with a possible D match to TRBD1 (7 bases). The V and J ends lost 0 bases and 5 bases respectively, with 15 bases between them. Germline V gives CDR1 MNHNS, CDR2 SASEGT. The CDR3 is 16 residues long.